These 10 T cell receptor beta chains originate from one sample sequenced in a study of T cells in localized non-small cell lung cancer. The assay was immunoSEQ multiplex PCR, and TCRdb's table has in-frame clones only and misses some. Here the sample spans 60,000 to 65,000 clones, almost 90% being singletons. The input for sequencing was peripheral blood, taken before any cancer treatment. The source is a woman aged 35 to 70 with stage I lung adenocarcinoma.

V gene TRBV25-1 combines with J gene TRBJ1-5; D not certain. Trimming took off 4 bases at V and 7 bases at J, with 11 bases between the two ends. The CDR3 totals 13 residues. Germline values: CDR1 MGHDK, CDR2 SYGVNS. The DNA of the CDR3 is TGTGCCAGCAGTGGGGGTTTAGGCCAGCCCCAGCATTTT. It codes for CASSGGLGQPQHF.

The gene calls are TRBV10-3 and TRBJ2-3; 7 positions match TRBD1. The CDR3 sequence is 14 residues long. The V gene end was trimmed by 7 bases and the J gene end by 2 bases; junction bases not matched to a gene: 6. Germline V gene lookup returns CDR1 ENHRY and CDR2 SYGVKD. CDR3 nucleotide sequence: TGTGCCATCAAGGGGACAGCTATCACAGATACGCAGTATTTT. Residues: CAIKGTAITDTQYF.

This clone was seen just once. This rearrangement joins TRBV7-2 to TRBJ1-2; a weak D match, TRBD1 (6 bases). The CDR3 has 13 amino acids. Trimming removed 7 bases at V and 7 bases at J, with 16 bases between. Germline-derived CDR1 and CDR2 are SGHTA and FQGNSA. CDR3: CASTRLGGSGYTF. In nucleotides, the CDR3 is TGTGCCAGCACCCGGTTGGGGGGCTCTGGCTACACCTTC. Using reference TRBV7-2 and TRBJ1-2 for the parts outside the CDR3, the full variable domain is GAGVSQSPSNKVTEKGKDVELRCDPISGHTALYWYRQSLGQGLEFLIYFQGNSAPDKSGLPSDRFSAERTGGSVSTLTIQRTQQEDSAVYLCASTRLGGSGYTFGSGTRLTVV.

This rearrangement joins TRBV28 to TRBJ2-1; 7 bases match TRBD2. With V trimmed by 4 bases and J by 2 bases, 8 bases remained unmatched. Germline CDR1 and CDR2: MDHEN and SYDVKM. The CDR3 extends over 16 amino acids. The CDR3 region has the DNA TGTGCCAGCAGTTGGGGTAGCGGGCTTACCTACAATGAGCAGTTCTTC. Its protein is CASSWGSGLTYNEQFF.

The chain uses TRBV2 and TRBJ1-5; D perhaps matches TRBD1 (5 bases). The germline CDR1 and CDR2 sequences are SNHLY and FYNNEI. The CDR3 has 15 residues. With 2 bases removed from V and 6 bases from J, the gap between germline ends came to 14 bases. CDR3 loop: CASSERRGAFQPQHF. DNA for the CDR3: TGTGCCAGCAGTGAAAGGAGGGGCGCTTTTCAGCCCCAGCATTTT.

This chain links TRBV7-9 with TRBJ1-4, with TRBD1 as a possible D gene (6 bases). The germline V and J ends were trimmed by 1 base and 7 bases, with 13 bases remaining between them. From germline, CDR1 is SEHNR and CDR2 FQNEAQ (reference sequence). This CDR3 is 15 amino acids long. CDR3 residues: CASSLGGGRREKLFF. CDR3 coding DNA: TGTGCCAGCAGCTTAGGTGGGGGCAGGCGTGAAAAACTGTTTTTT. Full variable domain (missing parts from reference TRBV7-9 and TRBJ1-4): DTGVSQNPRHKITKRGQNVTFRCDPISEHNRLYWYRQTLGQGPEFLTYFQNEAQLEKSRLLSDRFSAERPKGSFSTLEIQRTEQGDSAMYLCASSLGGGRREKLFFGSGTQLSVL.

This clone was seen once. This chain connects TRBV6-5 to TRBJ1-2, with TRBD1 matching 9 bases. Looked up from germline, CDR1 is MNHEY and CDR2 is SVGAGI. Trimming took 2 bases from V and 5 from J; bases not matched to a gene: 6. The CDR3 is 15 amino acids. CDR3 coding DNA: TGTGCCAGCAGTTACAAGGGACAGGGTTTATATGGCTACACCTTC. Its translation is CASSYKGQGLYGYTF.

The chain combines TRBV28 with TRBJ2-7, with 7 bases lining up with TRBD2. This CDR3 contains 15 residues. Germline CDR1 is MDHEN and CDR2 is SYDVKM. V shed 0 bases and J 0 bases; nucleotides not matched to a gene: 2. CDR3 loop: CASSLWGGSSYEQYF. DNA for the CDR3: TGTGCCAGCAGTTTATGGGGCGGGAGCTCCTACGAGCAGTACTTC.

The V call is TRBV4-2, the J call TRBJ1-3; D gene unclear. V lost 0 bases, J lost 4 bases, and 7 bases lay in between. This CDR3 is built from 14 residues. Germline V gene data show CDR1 as LGHNA and CDR2 as YNFKEQ. The CDR3 loop reads CASSQETVGNTIYF. As DNA, the CDR3 is TGTGCCAGCAGCCAAGAAACCGTAGGAAACACCATATATTTT.

This clone has a handful of counts. This chain uses TRBV9 with TRBJ2-3; 7 bases map to TRBD1. CDR3 size: 15 residues. Per the germline V gene, CDR1 is SGDLS and CDR2 is YYNGEE. The ends lost 0 bases at V and 2 bases at J; junction bases unmatched: 3. CDR3 DNA sequence: TGTGCCAGCAGCGTAGCGGACAGGCACACAGATACGCAGTATTTT. It specifies CASSVADRHTDTQYF.